Included here is one T cell receptor (beta chain) sequence, with context. Its target is unknown. The CDR3 covers 15 residues. The V end lost 4 bases, the J end lost 2 bases, and 14 bases lay between the germline ends. Germline CDR1 is SGHNT and CDR2 is YYREEE (reference sequence). Constant-region reverse primers amplified full-length variable regions, followed by semi-nested Nested Universal Primer A PCR. Via MiXCR, TCRdb re-called the 5' RACE reads, giving one row per CDR3 protein. This table has some 62,000 distinct CDR3 sequences, 25% to 30% appearing once. Findings and limits, study-wide: Whole repertoires were not studied in the larger cohort, only one V-J beta rearrangement. Greatest tumor Treg TCR overlap was with tumor naive CD4+ cells.

The receptor was isolated from a female donor with breast cancer. The sequenced sample consisted of tumor-infiltrating naive CD4+ T cells sorted from the breast tumor. Subset indicated: naive CD4+ T cells, CD4+CD45RA+CD25-. V gene TRBV5-4 combines with J gene TRBJ2-3; D possibly matches TRBD1 or TRBD2 (5 bases each). The CDR3 region is CASSPGTQNTDTQYF. CDR3 DNA: TGTGCCAGCAGCCCCGGGACGCAAAACACAGATACGCAGTATTTT. The whole variable domain, remainder taken from reference TRBV5-4 and TRBJ2-3, is ETGVTQSPTHLIKTRGQQVTLRCSSQSGHNTVSWYQQALGQGPQFIFQYYREEENGRGNFPPRFSGLQFPNYSSELNVNALELDDSALYLCASSPGTQNTDTQYFGPGTRLTVL.